This record concerns one T cell receptor (beta chain) sequence. Between the trimmed V and J ends, which lost 4 bases and 7 bases, there was a span of 8 bases. The CDR3 is 11 residues long. Germline V lookup: CDR1 SGHRS, CDR2 YFSETQ. The authors' processing: Reference gene primers were amplified, and this amplification served to estimate nucleated cell counts. Clones were sequenced by immunoSEQ multiplex PCR, and TCRdb holds only the in-frame ones, with some missing. V and J calls and clone size are given by that table; D and trimming were obtained from the DNA. The profile shows 150,000 to 200,000 clones, around 84% of them singletons. The record originates from a study of blood T cell repertoires in COVID-19. Recruits, aged roughly 18 to 89 years, lived in 25 or so US areas. Researchers sorted participants into cohorts using their self-reported clinical history.

The receptor comes from a woman aged 25-40 years who had been exposed to COVID-19. Sequenced: PBMCs or T cells enriched from blood (not recorded which). V is TRBV5-1 and J is TRBJ2-5; possibly TRBD1 for D (6 bases). The CDR3 coding sequence is TGCGCCAGCAGCCTAGGGGGGACCCAGTACTTC. This encodes CASSLGGTQYF. Full variable domain (missing parts from reference TRBV5-1 and TRBJ2-5): KAGVTQTPRYLIKTRGQQVTLSCSPISGHRSVSWYQQTPGQGLQFLFEYFSETQRNKGNFPGRFSGRQFSNSRSEMNVSTLELGDSALYLCASSLGGTQYFGPGTRLLVL.